A selection of T cell receptor beta chains follows, all from one sample in a study of cytomegalovirus exposure and HLA in healthy donors. Only in-frame clones appear in the TCRdb table, and some are missing; sequencing was by immunoSEQ multiplex PCR. The table includes some 130,000 clones, over 60% detected once. The sample comprised PBMCs. These receptors were obtained from a man aged 18 to 29 in good health and CMV-seronegative. CDR3s include the opening cysteine and the closing phenylalanine or tryptophan. Only some rows state a clone size, as once, few, many or a class for expanded clones.

size: -; J: TRBJ2-7; V: TRBV18; CDR3: CASSPREGDFYEQYF
size: -; J: TRBJ1-6; V: TRBV4-3; CDR3: CASSQEDSYNSPLHF
size: -; J: TRBJ2-7; V: TRBV9; CDR3: CASSVPEGSSYEQYF
size: -; J: TRBJ2-2; V: TRBV7-3; CDR3: CASSLNTLAGANTGELFF
size: -; J: TRBJ1-1; V: TRBV7-9; CDR3: CASRGTGNTEAFF
size: -; J: TRBJ1-5; V: TRBV6-1; CDR3: CASSRDRGRWPQHF
size: once; J: TRBJ2-2; V: TRBV7-9; CDR3: CASTGQIANTGELFF
size: once; J: TRBJ2-2; V: TRBV9; CDR3: CASSVGDRETGELFF
size: once; J: TRBJ2-1; V: TRBV7-9; CDR3: CASSPTSGRAEFF
size: -; J: TRBJ2-1; V: TRBV7-3; CDR3: CASSLTSGTYNEQFF
size: few; J: TRBJ1-1; V: TRBV27; CDR3: CASSLSKTANTEAFF
size: -; J: TRBJ1-1; V: TRBV10-3; CDR3: CAISGGQGYTEAFF
size: -; J: TRBJ1-3; V: TRBV10-2; CDR3: CASSTGTVYSGNTIYF
size: -; J: TRBJ2-7; V: TRBV29-1; CDR3: CSVESDRVPYEQYF
size: -; J: TRBJ2-5; V: TRBV7-2; CDR3: CASSLQTATQYF
size: -; J: TRBJ1-4; V: TRBV6-1; CDR3: CASSLSGTGGEKLFF
size: -; J: TRBJ2-7; V: TRBV28; CDR3: CASSSILGRLAGSYEQYF
size: -; J: TRBJ2-1; V: TRBV5-1; CDR3: CASSLGLVSSYNEQFF
size: -; J: TRBJ2-3; V: TRBV9; CDR3: CASSGLAGAEDTQYF
size: -; J: TRBJ2-3; V: TRBV27; CDR3: CASSLSSGDRPDTQYF
size: -; J: TRBJ2-2; V: TRBV9; CDR3: CASSTRGAGDPGELFF
size: -; J: TRBJ2-1; V: TRBV19; CDR3: CASSIGLAGVNEQFF
size: -; J: TRBJ2-1; V: TRBV28; CDR3: CASSPQGTASNEQFF
size: -; J: TRBJ1-3; V: TRBV5-1; CDR3: CASSLDGSGNTIYF
size: -; J: TRBJ1-2; V: TRBV7-9; CDR3: CASTPGQAYGYTF
size: -; J: TRBJ1-5; V: TRBV6-5; CDR3: CASCVEGRGQPQHF
size: few; J: TRBJ2-3; V: TRBV5-1; CDR3: CASSPHPGTDTQYF
size: -; J: TRBJ1-6; V: TRBV7-2; CDR3: CASSLEGSSYNSPLHF
size: -; J: TRBJ2-7; V: TRBV14; CDR3: CASSQDWGVPKYF
size: -; J: TRBJ2-1; V: TRBV6-5; CDR3: CASSYLGSGSGYEQFF
size: -; J: TRBJ1-2; V: TRBV30; CDR3: CAWSVTGIGEGIYGYTF
size: -; J: TRBJ1-3; V: TRBV6-5; CDR3: CACRQGSGNTIYF
size: -; J: TRBJ2-7; V: TRBV10-3; CDR3: CATNQPGLAGSYEQYF
size: -; J: TRBJ1-2; V: TRBV6-1; CDR3: CASSISGYGYTF
size: -; J: TRBJ2-4; V: TRBV5-1; CDR3: CASSTQGGDIQYF
size: -; J: TRBJ2-2; V: TRBV30; CDR3: CAWRPRGSSTGELFF
size: -; J: TRBJ2-6; V: TRBV5-1; CDR3: CASSIAPGGANVLTF
size: -; J: TRBJ2-1; V: TRBV4-3; CDR3: CASSQISSGSSYNEQFF
size: -; J: TRBJ2-5; V: TRBV5-6; CDR3: CASSLVGTGGEETQYF
size: -; J: TRBJ1-5; V: TRBV19; CDR3: CASEDRAGQPQHF
size: -; J: TRBJ1-4; V: TRBV5-6; CDR3: CASSSSRTGDEKLFF
size: once; J: TRBJ2-2; V: TRBV9; CDR3: CASSVVVANTGELFF
size: few; J: TRBJ1-1; V: TRBV6-5; CDR3: CASSYSGGLMNTEAFF
size: -; J: TRBJ2-3; V: TRBV7-9; CDR3: CASSLGLAGVTDTQYF
size: once; J: TRBJ1-2; V: TRBV2; CDR3: CASSLQATGYGYTF
size: -; J: TRBJ2-2; V: TRBV2; CDR3: CASRTQGAIGELFF
size: -; J: TRBJ1-1; V: TRBV9; CDR3: CASSPRGVKNTEAFF
size: few; J: TRBJ2-7; V: TRBV4-1; CDR3: CASRKDRSSYEQYF
size: -; J: TRBJ2-2; V: TRBV2; CDR3: CASSGLLAPLTGELFF
size: -; J: TRBJ1-1; V: TRBV7-2; CDR3: CASSRQGRTEAFF
size: -; J: TRBJ2-1; V: TRBV4-2; CDR3: CASSQPGQGPYNEQFF
size: -; J: TRBJ2-3; V: TRBV19; CDR3: CASSGRASGRLDTQYF